The TCR beta chain under discussion was sequenced for a study of breast tumors, draining lymph nodes, adjacent tissues. Overall study results and limits: Luminal-like breast cancer showed significantly higher tumor–nontumor repertoire similarity than basal-like.

TCRdb recomputed calls from the multiplex PCR reads with MiXCR, one row per CDR3 protein. In the table there are around 130,000 distinct CDR3 sequences, 30% to 35% of which are singletons. Samples came from axillary lymph nodes draining the breast cancer. The germline CDR1 and CDR2 sequences are SGHDN and FVKESK. Germline trimming cut 3 bases from V and 6 bases from J; bases unmatched to any gene: 21. The CDR3 consists of 19 residues. The sample holds many counts of this clonotype. No antigen is known for it. The chain is built from TRBV14 and TRBJ2-5; 8 bases are shared with TRBD2. The clonotype comes from a female donor with breast cancer. Some clones in this sample may be carry-over from other donors' samples. Specimen: axillary lymph node tissue. CDR3 coding DNA: TGTGCCAGCAGCCACCTCTTAGGGTCCCCCAGCGGGGGTTTACAGACCCAGTACTTC. Amino acid sequence: CASSHLLGSPSGGLQTQYF. The variable domain in full, completed from reference TRBV14 and TRBJ2-5, reads EAGVTQFPSHSVIEKGQTVTLRCDPISGHDNLYWYRRVMGKEIKFLLHFVKESKQDESGMPNNRFLAERTGGTYSTLKVQPAELEDSGVYFCASSHLLGSPSGGLQTQYFGPGTRLLVL.